A single sample gave rise to the 15 T cell receptor beta chains below, sequenced in a study of beta chain features in type 1 diabetes. The study reverse transcribed the entire isolated RNA, so it sequenced expressed TCRB transcripts. TCRdb keeps only in-frame clones here, not all; method: immunoSEQ multiplex PCR. The sample holds under 300,000 clones, 25% to 30% seen once. The sample consisted of central memory CD4+ T cells from blood. The receptor source for this set is a young man in good health.

The chain links TRBV9 to TRBJ2-7; 8 bases line up with TRBD2. CDR1 is SGDLS, CDR2 YYNGEE, per germline. The CDR3 contains 15 residues. J lost 0 bases, V lost 4 bases, and 6 bases had no gene match. CDR3 amino acids: CASSLTSGTSYEQYF. The CDR3 nucleotides are TGTGCCAGCAGCTTAACTAGCGGTACCTCCTACGAGCAGTACTTC.

This sequence joins TRBV10-3 and TRBJ2-6, with D perhaps being TRBD1 or TRBD2 (5 bases each). The germline V gene has CDR1 ENHRY and CDR2 SYGVKD. The ends were cut back, 6 bases at V and 3 bases at J, with 15 bases in the middle. This CDR3 has 16 residues. CDR3 in amino acids: CAISRDPVSGANVLTF. The DNA for the CDR3 is TGTGCCATCAGCCGGGACCCGGTGAGTGGGGCCAACGTCCTGACTTTC.

The chain links TRBV7-2 to TRBJ2-7; D is possibly TRBD1 or TRBD2 (6 bases each). Trimming pared 0 bases from V and 4 bases from J, leaving 13 bases between. The CDR3 sequence is 15 residues long. The germline gives CDR1 SGHTA, CDR2 FQGNSA. CDR3 sequence: CASSLAAGGLYEQYF. CDR3 DNA: TGTGCCAGCAGCTTAGCTGCCGGGGGCCTATACGAGCAGTACTTC.

The table lists this clone with a few counts. The rearrangement links TRBV7-7 to TRBJ2-2; tentatively, D is TRBD2 (5 bases). The CDR3 extends over 15 amino acids. V was cut by 5 bases and J by 4 bases, with 14 bases left in between. Germline CDR1 reads SSHAT; CDR2 reads FNYEAQ (reference sequence). The CDR3 sequence: CASSPRSGGTGELFF. DNA of the CDR3: TGTGCCAGCAGCCCTAGGAGCGGCGGCACCGGGGAGCTGTTTTTT.

This sequence joins TRBV29-1 and TRBJ2-7; 15 positions agree with TRBD2. This CDR3 has 17 amino acids. V was clipped by 4 bases and J by 0 bases; unmatched bases: 7. Germline V gene data show CDR1 as SQVTM and CDR2 as ANQGSEA. CDR3 region: CSVGGGLAGGPSYEQYF. CDR3 in DNA: TGCAGCGTTGGAGGGGGACTAGCGGGAGGACCCTCCTACGAGCAGTACTTC.

This clone showed up just a few times. The chain employs TRBV29-1 and TRBJ1-2; D may be TRBD1 (5 bases). Deletions cut 4 bases from V and 3 bases from J, with 9 bases between. This CDR3 has 12 residues. Looked up from germline, CDR1 is SQVTM and CDR2 is ANQGSEA. CDR3: CSVGGNDYGYTF. CDR3 in DNA: TGCAGCGTTGGGGGCAACGACTATGGCTACACCTTC.

This clone has at least ten counts. Here the CDR3 reads CASRGTSGLLSYNEQFF. CDR3 DNA sequence: TGTGCCAGTAGGGGGACTAGCGGGCTCCTCTCCTACAATGAGCAGTTCTTC. The chain links TRBV19 to TRBJ2-1; 12 bases line up with TRBD2. The CDR3 spans 17 residues. After removal of 6 bases from V and 0 bases from J, the junction contained 6 bases not matched to a gene. CDR1 and CDR2 from the germline V gene are LNHDA and SQIVND (reference sequence).

The rearrangement joins TRBV5-1 to TRBJ1-1; D might be TRBD1 (6 bases). CDR1 and CDR2 (germline): SGHRS, YFSETQ. Trimming pared 4 bases from V and 11 bases from J, leaving 21 bases between. CDR3 length equals 14 residues. The CDR3 DNA reads as TGCGCCAGCAGCCGTAGACAGGACCGGGCTGCCGCTTTCTTT. Translation: CASSRRQDRAAAFF.

This rearrangement joins TRBV7-9 to TRBJ1-3; D gene ambiguous. Trimming stripped 6 bases from V and 1 base from J, with 13 bases between. CDR3 length: 15 residues. Germline CDR1 SEHNR, CDR2 FQNEAQ (reference sequence). In DNA, the CDR3 is TGTGCCAGCAGTCCAGACGGACGGTCTGGAAACACCATATATTTT. This translates into CASSPDGRSGNTIYF. The full variable domain, rest sourced from reference TRBV7-9 and TRBJ1-3, is DTGVSQNPRHKITKRGQNVTFRCDPISEHNRLYWYRQTLGQGPEFLTYFQNEAQLEKSRLLSDRFSAERPKGSFSTLEIQRTEQGDSAMYLCASSPDGRSGNTIYFGEGSWLTVV.

This clone has a handful of counts. One end of the junction varies from germline; a read error may be responsible. The rearrangement links TRBV7-2 to TRBJ1-3, with 7 nucleotides matching TRBD1. The CDR3 spans 17 residues. The germline V gene has CDR1 SGHTA and CDR2 FQGNSA. The DNA for the CDR3 is TGTTCCAGCAGCTTAGGGGGCCGGACGGATTCTGGAAACACCATATATTTT. Residues: CSSSLGGRTDSGNTIYF.

The chain is built from TRBV11-2 and TRBJ2-1; no clear D gene. The V end was cut by 1 base, the J end by 6 bases, with 10 bases between. Germline V lookup: CDR1 SGHAT, CDR2 FQNNGV. The CDR3 spans 14 residues. CDR3 bases: TGTGCCAGCAGCTTAGCCCCTAGAGGCAATGAGCAGTTCTTC. Translating gives CASSLAPRGNEQFF.

The chain employs TRBV7-7 and TRBJ2-1; D possibly corresponds to TRBD2 (5 bases). The CDR3 is 13 amino acids. The germline V gene has CDR1 SSHAT and CDR2 FNYEAQ (reference sequence). V lost 5 bases to trimming and J lost 7 bases, with 12 bases between them. Written as DNA, the CDR3 is TGTGCCAGCAGCAACGGACTGTTTAATGAGCAGTTCTTC. This gives the protein CASSNGLFNEQFF. The full variable domain, completed using reference TRBV7-7 and TRBJ2-1, is GAGVSQSPRYKVTKRGQDVTLRCDPISSHATLYWYQQALGQGPEFLTYFNYEAQPDKSGLPSDRFSAERPEGSISTLTIQRTEQRDSAMYRCASSNGLFNEQFFGPGTRLTVL.

The genes are TRBV29-1 and TRBJ1-2; 8 bases fit TRBD1. The CDR3 spans 17 residues. The V gene's germline CDR1 is SQVTM and CDR2 ANQGSEA. J was trimmed by 4 bases and V by 1 base; bases with no gene match: 14. The CDR3 DNA is TGCAGCGTTGAAGGCGGCAGGGGGCGGCCAGGGGTCTATGGCTACACCTTC. It translates to CSVEGGRGRPGVYGYTF.

This chain uses TRBV7-2 with TRBJ2-7, with 7 bases fitting TRBD2. CDR3 length: 15 residues. V was pared by 2 bases and J by 6 bases, with 10 bases of the junction left unmatched. Germline assignment: CDR1 SGHTA and CDR2 FQGNSA. The CDR3 DNA sequence: TGTGCCAGCAGCTTAATAGGTTCGGGGGGAGGCGAGCAGTACTTC. Protein sequence: CASSLIGSGGGEQYF.

The chain recombines TRBV27 with TRBJ2-5; the match to TRBD1 covers 8 bases. With 5 bases clipped from V and 2 bases from J, the junction kept 4 bases outside the gene matches. This CDR3 region has 14 residues. Looked up from germline, CDR1 is MNHEY and CDR2 is SMNVEV (reference sequence). The CDR3 is CASSTWTGQETQYF. CDR3 coding DNA: TGTGCCAGCAGTACATGGACAGGGCAAGAGACCCAGTACTTC.